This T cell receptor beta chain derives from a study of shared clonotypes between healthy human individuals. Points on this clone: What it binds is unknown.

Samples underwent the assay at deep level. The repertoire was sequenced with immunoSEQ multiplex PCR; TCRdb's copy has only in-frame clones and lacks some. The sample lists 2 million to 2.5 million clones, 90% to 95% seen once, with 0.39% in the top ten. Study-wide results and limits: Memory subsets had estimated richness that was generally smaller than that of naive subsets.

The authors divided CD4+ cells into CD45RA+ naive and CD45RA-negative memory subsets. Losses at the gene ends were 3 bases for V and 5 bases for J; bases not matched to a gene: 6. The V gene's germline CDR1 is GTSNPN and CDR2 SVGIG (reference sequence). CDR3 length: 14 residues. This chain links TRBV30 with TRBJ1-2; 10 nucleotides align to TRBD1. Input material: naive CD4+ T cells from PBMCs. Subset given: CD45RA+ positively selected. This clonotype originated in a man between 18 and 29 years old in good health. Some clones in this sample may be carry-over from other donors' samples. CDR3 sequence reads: CAWRADRGLYGYTF. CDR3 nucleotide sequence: TGTGCCTGGAGGGCGGACAGGGGGTTATATGGCTACACCTTC.